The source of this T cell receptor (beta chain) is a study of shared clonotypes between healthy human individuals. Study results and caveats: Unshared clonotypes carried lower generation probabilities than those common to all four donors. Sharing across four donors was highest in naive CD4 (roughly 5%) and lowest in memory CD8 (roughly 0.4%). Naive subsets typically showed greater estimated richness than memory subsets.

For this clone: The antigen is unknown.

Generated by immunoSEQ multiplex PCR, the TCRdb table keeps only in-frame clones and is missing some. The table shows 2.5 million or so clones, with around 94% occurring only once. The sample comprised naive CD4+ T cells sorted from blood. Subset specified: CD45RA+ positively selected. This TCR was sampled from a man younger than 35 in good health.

Here the CDR3 reads CALRNSYNSPLHF. As DNA, the CDR3 is TGTGCCCTTAGGAACTCCTATAATTCACCCCTCCACTTT. The V gene is TRBV30, the J gene TRBJ1-6; D remains unclear. The V gene's germline CDR1 is GTSNPN and CDR2 SVGIG (reference sequence). Trimming pared 8 bases from V and 0 bases from J, leaving 8 bases between. The CDR3 has 13 residues. The whole variable domain, remainder taken from reference TRBV30 and TRBJ1-6, is SQTIHQWPATLVQPVGSPLSLECTVEGTSNPNLYWYRQAAGRGLQLLFYSVGIGQISSEVPQNLSASRPQDRQFILSSKKLLLSDSGFYLCALRNSYNSPLHFGNGTRLTVT.